The sample holds a few counts of the clone carrying this TCR beta chain. This specimen belongs to a study of blood T cells in healthy people across ages. A minimum of 7 million PBMCs was isolated per sample. Combining a sample-barcoded 5' primer with a J-beta primer mix, a second PCR ran for 7 to 11 cycles. TCRdb independently ran MiXCR on the 5' RACE reads; one entry per CDR3 protein. The sample shows 800,000 to 1,300,000 distinct CDR3 sequences, roughly a quarter of them seen only once. These data were also filed under a second study, of T cells of mothers and their children.

Sequenced sample: blood. The TCR sequence derives from a girl aged 2 to 10 in good health.

As DNA, the CDR3 is TGCAGCGTTTATGGGACAGGCCTCTATGGCTACACCTTC. Its protein is CSVYGTGLYGYTF. The V gene is TRBV29-1, the J gene TRBJ1-2, with 8 bases lining up with TRBD1. Losses at the gene ends were 5 bases for V and 4 bases for J; bases not matched to a gene: 6. Germline V gene sequence: CDR1 SQVTM, CDR2 ANQGSEA. This CDR3 has 13 amino acids. Using reference TRBV29-1 and TRBJ1-2 for the parts outside the CDR3, the full variable domain is SAVISQKPSRDICQRGTSLTIQCQVDSQVTMMFWYRQQPGQSLTLIATANQGSEATYESGFVIDKFPISRPNLTFSTLTVSNMSPEDSSIYLCSVYGTGLYGYTFGSGTRLTVV.